This T cell receptor (beta chain) was recorded in a study of CD8+ T cells in alopecia areata. The ends lost 4 bases at V and 7 bases at J; junction bases unmatched: 6. The CDR3 spans 14 residues. Germline CDR1 is SGHTA and CDR2 is FQGNSA. Noted treatment: oral pan-JAK inhibitor, 5-10 mg twice daily. The authors extracted RNA and reverse transcribed it into cDNA as the sequencing template. Sequenced by immunoSEQ multiplex PCR; TCRdb stores in-frame clones only, minus some. The profile covers about 190,000 clones, with 55% to 70% appearing a single time and 0.69% taken by the ten largest. The sequence derives from a human donor with alopecia areata. The material sequenced was CD4+ T cells sorted from blood, taken at week 4, from a patient treated with tofacitinib. The chain carries TRBV7-2 and TRBJ2-1, with TRBD2 identical over 8 bases. CDR3 amino acids: CASSWAGTSNEQFF. CDR3 DNA sequence: TGTGCCAGCAGCTGGGCCGGGACTAGTAATGAGCAGTTCTTC.